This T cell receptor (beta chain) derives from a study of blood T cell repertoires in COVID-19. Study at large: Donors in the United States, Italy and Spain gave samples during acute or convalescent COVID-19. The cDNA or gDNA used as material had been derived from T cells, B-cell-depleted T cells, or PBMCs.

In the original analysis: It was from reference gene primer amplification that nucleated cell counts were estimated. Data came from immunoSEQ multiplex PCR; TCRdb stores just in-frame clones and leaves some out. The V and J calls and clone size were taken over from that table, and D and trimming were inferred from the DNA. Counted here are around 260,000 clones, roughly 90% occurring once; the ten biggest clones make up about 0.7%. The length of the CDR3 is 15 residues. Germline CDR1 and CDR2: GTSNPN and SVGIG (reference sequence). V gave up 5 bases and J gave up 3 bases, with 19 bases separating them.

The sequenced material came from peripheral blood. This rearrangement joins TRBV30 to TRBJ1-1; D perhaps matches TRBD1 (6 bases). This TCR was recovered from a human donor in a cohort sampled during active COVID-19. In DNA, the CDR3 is TGTGCCTGGCTAGAGACAGGAATTTGGTACACTGAAGCTTTCTTT. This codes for CAWLETGIWYTEAFF.